One sample yielded the 14 T cell receptor beta chains listed below, sequenced in a study of chemoradiotherapy in HPV16-positive cancers. This table comes from immunoSEQ multiplex PCR, and its TCRdb copy is limited to in-frame clones, with some not included. The data hold 1,100 to 1,500 clones, with roughly 82% observed a single time. The sample consisted of tumor tissue, taken from a patient who underwent chemoradiotherapy. Receptors originate from a human donor with HPV-associated anogenital cancer.

The chain carries TRBV5-6 and TRBJ2-5, with D possibly matching TRBD2 (5 bases). Trimming pared 0 bases from V and 1 base from J, leaving 13 bases between. Germline V CDR1 and CDR2: SGHDT, YYEEEE. The CDR3 runs 16 residues. CDR3 coding DNA: TGTGCCAGCAGCTTGGCCCGAGGAGGAGGCCAAGAGACCCAGTACTTC. This encodes CASSLARGGGQETQYF.

The rearrangement uses TRBV2 and TRBJ2-7, with 8 positions matching TRBD1. The length of the CDR3 is 14 residues. Germline CDR1 is SNHLY and CDR2 is FYNNEI. V lost 1 base, J lost 4 bases, and 3 bases stayed unmatched. DNA for the CDR3: TGTGCCAGCAGTGAAGTCGGGACAGGATACGAGCAGTACTTC. It encodes CASSEVGTGYEQYF.

The chain links TRBV19 to TRBJ2-5, with TRBD1 as a possible D gene (6 bases). The CDR3 is 14 residues long. The germline V gene has CDR1 LNHDA and CDR2 SQIVND (reference sequence). The ends were cut back, 3 bases at V and 3 bases at J, with 11 bases in the middle. This chain's CDR3 is CASSMTQGKETQYF. CDR3 DNA: TGTGCCAGTAGTATGACACAGGGAAAAGAGACCCAGTACTTC.

There are a few counts of this clone. The rearrangement uses TRBV11-2 and TRBJ2-5, with 12 bases fitting TRBD2. The germline V gene has CDR1 SGHAT and CDR2 FQNNGV. The J segment lost 5 bases and the V segment lost 1 base, leaving 14 bases of the junction unmatched. The CDR3 runs 19 residues. CDR3 bases: TGTGCCAGCAGCTTAGGGCCCCGACTAGCGGGAGAGCCGCGGGAGACCCAGTACTTC. This translates into CASSLGPRLAGEPRETQYF.

The rearrangement links TRBV7-8 to TRBJ2-1; 7 bases line up with TRBD1. V lost 5 bases to trimming and J lost 5 bases; unmatched junction nucleotides: 9. CDR1 and CDR2 from the germline V gene are SGHVS and FQNEAQ. The CDR3 runs 15 residues. CDR3 amino acids: CASSSRQGGHNEQFF. CDR3 sequence (DNA): TGTGCCAGCAGCAGTAGACAGGGTGGGCACAATGAGCAGTTCTTC. Complete variable domain (other parts from reference TRBV7-8 and TRBJ2-1): GAGVSQSPRYKVAKRGQDVALRCDPISGHVSLFWYQQALGQGPEFLTYFQNEAQLDKSGLPSDRFFAERPEGSVSTLKIQRTQQEDSAVYLCASSSRQGGHNEQFFGPGTRLTVL.

The V gene is TRBV7-3, the J gene TRBJ2-1, with TRBD2 as a possible D gene (5 bases). CDR3 length equals 16 residues. Per the germline V gene, CDR1 is SGHTA and CDR2 is FQGTGA. Trimming pared 0 bases from V and 0 bases from J, leaving 9 bases between. Here the CDR3 reads CASSLTVGSSYNEQFF. The CDR3 DNA sequence: TGTGCCAGCAGCTTAACGGTGGGGAGCTCCTACAATGAGCAGTTCTTC.

The V call is TRBV5-6, the J call TRBJ1-2; D is unclear. Trimming cost V 3 bases and J 8 bases, with 11 bases left between them. In germline, CDR1 is SGHDT, CDR2 YYEEEE. The CDR3 is made up of 12 amino acids. The CDR3 bases are TGTGCCAGCAGCTCGTGGCCCCCCGGCTACACCTTC. Its protein product is CASSSWPPGYTF.

The chain recombines TRBV28 with TRBJ1-5, with D unresolved. Trimming stripped 1 base from V and 2 bases from J, with 18 bases between. This CDR3 has 18 residues. Per germline, CDR1 MDHEN and CDR2 SYDVKM. The CDR3 sequence is CASSLFRANVWGNQPQHF. As DNA, the CDR3 is TGTGCCAGCAGTTTATTTAGAGCCAACGTCTGGGGCAATCAGCCCCAGCATTTT. The variable domain in full, with the rest retrieved from reference TRBV28 and TRBJ1-5, is DVKVTQSSRYLVKRTGEKVFLECVQDMDHENMFWYRQDPGLGLRLIYFSYDVKMKEKGDIPEGYSVSREKKERFSLILESASTNQTSMYLCASSLFRANVWGNQPQHFGDGTRLSIL.

The chain is built from TRBV1 and TRBJ1-4. TRBV1 is labeled a pseudogene. The CDR3 is 16 residues long. The CDR3 region is CTSSQRGGRDNEKLFF. In nucleotides, the CDR3 is TGCACCAGCAGTCAAAGGGGGGGAAGGGATAATGAAAAACTGTTTTTT.

This clone came up once. The chain employs TRBV4-1 and TRBJ2-5; 7 positions match TRBD1. Germline CDR1 is MGHRA and CDR2 is YSYEKL. Trimming at V came to 1 base and at J to 1 base, leaving 6 bases not matched to a gene. The CDR3 spans 16 residues. CDR3 sequence reads: CASSQAYDRAQETQYF. The CDR3 bases are TGCGCCAGCAGCCAAGCGTATGACAGGGCCCAAGAGACCCAGTACTTC.

The gene calls are TRBV7-9 and TRBJ1-3; D gene ambiguous. The V end was cut by 2 bases, the J end by 0 bases, with 11 bases between. Per germline, CDR1 SEHNR and CDR2 FQNEAQ (reference sequence). This CDR3 is 16 amino acids long. This CDR3 reads CASSLSTQTSGNTIYF. CDR3 DNA: TGTGCCAGCAGCTTATCGACCCAAACCTCTGGAAACACCATATATTTT.

The chain is built from TRBV28 and TRBJ1-2; TRBD1 matches at 7 bases. Germline V CDR1 and CDR2: MDHEN, SYDVKM. V was pared by 9 bases and J by 2 bases, with 3 bases of the junction left unmatched. The CDR3 is 12 amino acids. The DNA of the CDR3 is TGTGCCAGTACAGGGGACAACTATGGCTACACCTTC. Its translation is CASTGDNYGYTF.

This clone was recorded once. The rearrangement links TRBV27 to TRBJ2-3, with 8 bases lining up with TRBD2. Germline-derived CDR1 and CDR2 are MNHEY and SMNVEV (reference sequence). The CDR3 is made up of 14 amino acids. The junction had 5 bases not matched to a gene; V was cut back by 6 bases and J by 3 bases. DNA for the CDR3: TGTGCCAGCAGCCCGATAGCGGGAACAGATACGCAGTATTTT. Protein product: CASSPIAGTDTQYF.

This clone was detected only a few times. The J gene is TRBJ1-1, the V gene TRBV6-1; 8 nucleotides align to TRBD1. V gave up 6 bases and J gave up 5 bases; unmatched junction bases: 5. The CDR3 is made up of 13 amino acids. CDR1 is MNHNS, CDR2 SASEGT, per germline. As DNA, the CDR3 is TGTGCCAGCAGGGTCAGGGGGCGAACTGAAGCTTTCTTT. Protein sequence: CASRVRGRTEAFF.